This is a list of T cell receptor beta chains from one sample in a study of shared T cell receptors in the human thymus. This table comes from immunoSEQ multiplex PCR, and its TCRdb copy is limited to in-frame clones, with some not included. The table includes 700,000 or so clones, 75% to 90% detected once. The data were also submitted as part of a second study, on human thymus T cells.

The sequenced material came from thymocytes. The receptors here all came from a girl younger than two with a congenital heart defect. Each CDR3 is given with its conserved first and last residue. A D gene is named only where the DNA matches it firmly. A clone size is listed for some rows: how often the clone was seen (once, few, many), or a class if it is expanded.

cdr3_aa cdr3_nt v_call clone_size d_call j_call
CASSVGVNQPQHF TGTGCCAGCAGCGTCGGGGTCAATCAGCCCCAGCATTTT TRBV9 . . TRBJ1-5
CASSFEPGRGYEQYF TGCGCCAGCAGCTTCGAGCCAGGTCGGGGGTACGAGCAGTACTTC TRBV5-1 . . TRBJ2-7
CAISEGASEAFF TGTGCCATCAGTGAGGGGGCCTCTGAAGCTTTCTTT TRBV10-3 . . TRBJ1-1
CASSLRGVETQYF TGTGCCAGCAGCTTAAGGGGTGTAGAGACCCAGTACTTC TRBV7-9 few . TRBJ2-5
CASGPPRVGGGVGEQYF TGTGCTAGTGGTCCCCCCAGGGTCGGCGGGGGGGTTGGCGAGCAGTACTTC TRBV12-5 . TRBD2 TRBJ2-7
CASSQDPPGAHTEAFF TGCGCCAGCAGCCAAGACCCCCCAGGGGCCCACACTGAAGCTTTCTTT TRBV4-1 . . TRBJ1-1
CASRDSNYGYTF TGTGCCAGCCGGGACAGCAACTATGGCTACACCTTC TRBV28 . TRBD1 TRBJ1-2
CASSFKPGQGAAKNIQYF TGTGCCAGCAGCTTTAAGCCGGGACAGGGGGCGGCCAAAAACATTCAGTACTTC TRBV7-8 . TRBD1 TRBJ2-4
CASSFGRVDEQFF TGCGCCAGCAGCTTCGGCAGGGTGGATGAGCAGTTCTTC TRBV5-1 . . TRBJ2-1
CASSLESGTVNEKLFF TGCGCCAGCAGCTTGGAATCCGGGACAGTTAATGAAAAACTGTTTTTT TRBV5-1 . TRBD1 TRBJ1-4
CASSYRTGPETDKDEQFF TGTGCCAGCAGCTATCGGACAGGGCCGGAAACCGACAAAGATGAGCAGTTCTTC TRBV7-2 . TRBD1 TRBJ2-1
CASSEIGTGELFF TGTGCCAGCAGTGAAATCGGGACCGGGGAGCTGTTTTTT TRBV6-1 . . TRBJ2-2
CASSIGQGDEKLFF TGCGCCAGCAGCATCGGACAGGGTGATGAAAAACTGTTTTTT TRBV5-1 . TRBD1 TRBJ1-4
CASSLIPTRTGSEQYF TGTGCCAGCAGCTTAATCCCCACCCGGACAGGGAGCGAGCAGTACTTC TRBV7-2 . TRBD1 TRBJ2-7
CASSIAESNNEKLFF TGTGCCAGTAGTATAGCGGAGTCAAATAATGAAAAACTGTTTTTT TRBV19 . . TRBJ1-4
CASSSVGGRVGGNYGYTF TGTGCCAGCAGTTCTGTGGGCGGCAGGGTGGGGGGAAACTATGGCTACACCTTC TRBV28 . . TRBJ1-2
CASSQDGVGLATGELFF TGCGCCAGCAGCCAAGATGGGGTGGGACTAGCGACCGGGGAGCTGTTTTTT TRBV4-1 . TRBD2 TRBJ2-2
CASSGPGGNQGYTF TGTGCCAGCAGCGGACCAGGGGGCAATCAGGGCTACACCTTC TRBV9 . TRBD1 TRBJ1-2
CASSLRSAEQNTGELFF TGTGCCAGCAGCCTAAGATCGGCGGAGCAAAACACCGGGGAGCTGTTTTTT TRBV7-9 . . TRBJ2-2
CASSPGLWEKLFF TGTGCCAGCAGCCCAGGGTTATGGGAAAAACTGTTTTTT TRBV6-5 . . TRBJ1-4
CASSPLAGGPRAGDTQYF TGCGCCAGCAGCCCCCTGGCGGGGGGGCCTCGGGCTGGGGATACGCAGTATTTT TRBV5-1 . TRBD2 TRBJ2-3
CASSLASPPPGGQPQHF TGTGCCAGCAGCTTAGCCTCTCCTCCGCCCGGGGGTCAGCCCCAGCATTTT TRBV7-2 . . TRBJ1-5
CASRRTGEGRQYF TGTGCCAGCAGGAGGACAGGGGAAGGCCGGCAGTACTTC TRBV27 . TRBD1 TRBJ2-7
CASSYDREGSQETQYF TGTGCCAGCAGTTACGACAGGGAAGGCTCACAAGAGACCCAGTACTTC TRBV6-5 . TRBD1 TRBJ2-5
CASSFIQGQGFVWETQYF TGTGCCAGCAGCTTCATCCAAGGACAGGGATTTGTTTGGGAGACCCAGTACTTC TRBV11-2 . TRBD1 TRBJ2-5
CASRLPRTGSTDTQYF TGTGCAAGTCGCCTACCGCGGACAGGGAGCACAGATACGCAGTATTTT TRBV12-2 . . TRBJ2-3
CASGSMDRETDEKLFF TGTGCTAGTGGTTCGATGGACAGGGAAACCGATGAAAAACTGTTTTTT TRBV12-5 . TRBD1 TRBJ1-4
CASSPWTELAGSHTGELFF TGCGCCAGCAGCCCCTGGACTGAGCTAGCGGGGTCCCACACCGGGGAGCTGTTTTTT TRBV5-1 . TRBD2 TRBJ2-2
CASSLGHNLAKNIQYF TGTGCCAGCAGTTTGGGGCACAATTTAGCCAAAAACATTCAGTACTTC TRBV28 . . TRBJ2-4
CARSLGPGAISTYGYTF TGTGCCAGAAGCTTGGGGCCAGGGGCCATATCAACCTATGGCTACACCTTC TRBV5-3 . . TRBJ1-2
CSVGGRDRGVLGVEAFF TGCAGCGTTGGAGGGCGGGACAGGGGTGTACTAGGCGTTGAAGCTTTCTTT TRBV29-1 once TRBD1 TRBJ1-1
CALSREGERGGGGWEF TGTGCCTTATCAAGAGAGGGGGAGCGGGGAGGAGGCGGTTGGGAGTTT TRBV5-4 once . TRBJ2-3
CASSRSRQGRPKETQYF TGTGCCAGCAGTAGATCCCGACAGGGCCGGCCAAAAGAGACCCAGTACTTC TRBV2 few TRBD1 TRBJ2-5